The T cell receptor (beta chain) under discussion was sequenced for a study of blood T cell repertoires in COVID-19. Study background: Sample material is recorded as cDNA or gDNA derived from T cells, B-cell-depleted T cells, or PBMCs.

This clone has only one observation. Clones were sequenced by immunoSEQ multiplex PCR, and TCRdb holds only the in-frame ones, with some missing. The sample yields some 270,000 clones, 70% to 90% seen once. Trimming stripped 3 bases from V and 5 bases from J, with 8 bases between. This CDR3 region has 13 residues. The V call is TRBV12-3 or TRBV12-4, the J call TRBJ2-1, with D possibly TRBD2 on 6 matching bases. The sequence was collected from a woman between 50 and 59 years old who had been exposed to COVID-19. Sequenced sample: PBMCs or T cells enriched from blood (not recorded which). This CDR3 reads CASSLGLHNEQFF. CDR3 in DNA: TGTGCCAGCAGTTTGGGACTTCACAATGAGCAGTTCTTC.